Shown below are 27 T cell receptor beta chains from a single sample sequenced in a study of cytomegalovirus exposure and HLA in healthy donors (dated by TCRdb to 2017 to 2019). Library preparation used the immunoSEQ multiplex PCR assay. For the multiplex PCR, a mixture combining 60 forward primers for TCR Vbeta segments and 13 reverse primers for TCR Jbeta segments was used. TCRdb obtained this table from immuneACCESS and retained in-frame rearrangements with V and J assigned. These tables miss some clones; where compared with another copy, unresolved V genes account for less than half of the shortfall, and the remainder is unexplained. This sample holds tens of thousands of clones; more than 70% were observed only once. The top ten hold approximately 6% of the sample. Specimen: PBMCs. All receptors come from a male donor in good health and CMV-seronegative.

The J gene is TRBJ2-2, the V gene TRBV30, with a tentative D call TRBD1 (5 bases). Trimming removed 2 bases at V and 0 bases at J, with 13 bases between. The CDR3 length is 16 residues. Germline V gene lookup returns CDR1 GTSNPN and CDR2 SVGIG (reference sequence). CDR3 protein: CAWSLSTAANTGELFF. DNA of the CDR3: TGTGCCTGGAGTTTATCGACAGCCGCGAACACCGGGGAGCTGTTTTTT.

The V gene is TRBV11-1, the J gene TRBJ2-5, with a possible D match to TRBD2 (5 bases). The DNA matches TRBJ2-7 better at its end, which makes the J call doubtful. Germline CDR1 reads SGHAT; CDR2 reads FQDESV (reference sequence). The CDR3 has 14 amino acids. The CDR3 DNA is TGTGCCAGCAGCACCGGGCCGGGAACCTACGAGCAGTACTTC. As protein: CASSTGPGTYEQYF.

The rearrangement uses TRBV18 and TRBJ2-2; 8 nucleotides match TRBD2. Trimming at V came to 0 bases and at J to 7 bases, leaving 10 bases not matched to a gene. Germline V gene lookup returns CDR1 KGHSH and CDR2 LQKENI. The CDR3 is 17 residues long. CDR3 amino acids: CASSPPSSGGSFGELFF. For the CDR3, the DNA is TGTGCCAGCTCACCACCGTCCAGCGGGGGTAGCTTCGGGGAGCTGTTTTTT.

J is TRBJ1-3 and V is TRBV6-1; D unclear. CDR1 MNHNS and CDR2 SASEGT come from the germline V gene. Trimming pared 1 base from V and 0 bases from J, leaving 4 bases between. This CDR3 spans 14 amino acids. The CDR3 reads CASSEGSSGNTIYF. In DNA, the CDR3 is TGTGCCAGCAGTGAAGGCAGCTCTGGAAACACCATATATTTT.

V is TRBV19 and J is TRBJ1-1, with 10 bases matching TRBD1. The V and J ends lost 6 bases and 6 bases, in that order; junction bases with no gene match: 7. The CDR3 is 14 residues long. CDR1 LNHDA and CDR2 SQIVND come from the germline V gene (reference sequence). CDR3 sequence (DNA): TGTGCCAGTAGAGGGGACAGGGGAGGGTCTGAAGCTTTCTTT. This translates into CASRGDRGGSEAFF. The full variable domain, its missing parts supplied by reference TRBV19 and TRBJ1-1, is DGGITQSPKYLFRKEGQNVTLSCEQNLNHDAMYWYRQDPGQGLRLIYYSQIVNDFQKGDIAEGYSVSREKKESFPLTVTSAQKNPTAFYLCASRGDRGGSEAFFGQGTRLTVV.

The V and J genes are TRBV5-1 and TRBJ2-1; 13 bases map to TRBD2. The trim removed 3 bases at V and 6 bases at J, leaving 6 bases unmatched. This CDR3 comprises 16 residues. CDR1 is SGHRS and CDR2 is YFSETQ in the germline V gene. CDR3 bases: TGCGCCAGCAGCTGGGGACTAGCGGGGAGGGTCAATGAGCAGTTCTTC. This gives the protein CASSWGLAGRVNEQFF.

The gene calls are TRBV6-1 and TRBJ2-7, with D tentatively TRBD1 (5 bases). The CDR3 spans 13 residues. Germline V gene sequence: CDR1 MNHNS, CDR2 SASEGT. V was pared by 2 bases and J by 2 bases, with 7 bases between. CDR3 in DNA: TGTGCCAGCAGTGAACCAGGGACCTACGAGCAGTACTTC. This sequence encodes CASSEPGTYEQYF.

In the case of this clone: The same CDR3 can be traced to other DNA sequences in this sample. V usage is TRBV30 and J usage is TRBJ1-2, with 7 bases that match TRBD1. The CDR3 length is 12 residues. V trimming: 1 base; J trimming: 4 bases; junction bases outside the gene matches: 0. Germline V lookup: CDR1 GTSNPN, CDR2 SVGIG (reference sequence). CDR3 region: CAWSGQGYGYTF. CDR3 in DNA: TGTGCCTGGAGTGGACAGGGCTATGGCTACACCTTC. Based on the CDR3 plus reference TRBV30 and TRBJ1-2, the full variable domain is SQTIHQWPATLVQPVGSPLSLECTVEGTSNPNLYWYRQAAGRGLQLLFYSVGIGQISSEVPQNLSASRPQDRQFILSSKKLLLSDSGFYLCAWSGQGYGYTFGSGTRLTVV.

The rearrangement joins TRBV6-1 to TRBJ1-5; TRBD1 is a possible D gene (6 bases). V was trimmed by 4 bases and J by 5 bases, leaving 15 bases between them. This CDR3 spans 15 amino acids. From germline, CDR1 is MNHNS and CDR2 SASEGT. The chain's CDR3 is CASSVQGLRDQPQHF. The CDR3 DNA follows: TGTGCCAGCAGTGTTCAGGGGCTTAGGGATCAGCCCCAGCATTTT.

This clone was seen only a few times. The chain recombines TRBV27 with TRBJ2-1; 10 nucleotides agree with TRBD2. V lost 4 bases to trimming and J lost 3 bases; unmatched junction nucleotides: 9. CDR3 length equals 17 residues. Germline values: CDR1 MNHEY, CDR2 SMNVEV (reference sequence). The CDR3 coding sequence is TGTGCCAGCAGTTCCATCTTTACTAGCGGGGTCTACAATGAGCAGTTCTTC. Translated, it gives CASSSIFTSGVYNEQFF.

This chain uses TRBV7-2 with TRBJ2-1; 7 positions agree with TRBD2. The CDR3 consists of 14 residues. Germline-derived CDR1 and CDR2 are SGHTA and FQGNSA. The V gene end was trimmed by 5 bases and the J gene end by 8 bases; junction bases not matched to a gene: 9. The CDR3 spells CASSLKGGRDEQFF. The CDR3 DNA is TGTGCCAGCAGCCTTAAGGGAGGGCGCGATGAGCAGTTCTTC.

The genes are TRBV2 and TRBJ2-1; TRBD2 matches at 10 bases. The CDR3 consists of 17 residues. V dropped 3 bases and J dropped 3; count of bases not matched to a gene: 8. CDR1 is SNHLY and CDR2 is FYNNEI in the germline V gene. CDR3 nucleotide sequence: TGTGCCAGCAGTGACACGGCTAGCGGGGGTGGCTACAATGAGCAGTTCTTC. It is translated as CASSDTASGGGYNEQFF.

The chain has TRBV15 and TRBJ1-1; D is possibly TRBD1 (5 bases). CDR1 is LNHNV, CDR2 YYDKDF, per germline (reference sequence). This CDR3 has 14 residues. Trimming stripped 7 bases from V and 3 bases from J, with 15 bases between. CDR3 residues: CATTLGQGYTEAFF. CDR3 bases: TGTGCCACCACCCTGGGGCAGGGTTACACTGAAGCTTTCTTT.

The chain uses TRBV9 and TRBJ2-2; D might be TRBD2 (5 bases). Germline lookup yields CDR1 SGDLS and CDR2 YYNGEE. V lost 3 bases to trimming and J lost 4 bases, with 16 bases between them. CDR3 length equals 16 residues. The CDR3 DNA reads TGTGCCAGCAGCGGCGGGCCGGGGTGGGTCACCGGGGAGCTGTTTTTT. It translates to CASSGGPGWVTGELFF. Combining the CDR3 with reference TRBV9 and TRBJ2-2 gives the whole variable domain DSGVTQTPKHLITATGQRVTLRCSPRSGDLSVYWYQQSLDQGLQFLIQYYNGEERAKGNILERFSAQQFPDLHSELNLSSLELGDSALYFCASSGGPGWVTGELFFGEGSRLTVL.

V and J are TRBV4-3 and TRBJ1-3; weak D call: TRBD1 (6 bases). Trimming cost V 3 bases and J 2 bases, with 11 bases left between them. Germline assignment: CDR1 LGHNA and CDR2 YSLEER. This CDR3 is 15 amino acids long. The CDR3 DNA sequence: TGCGCCAGCAGCCACCTACAGGGAACTGGAAACACCATATATTTT. Translated, it gives CASSHLQGTGNTIYF.

The chain links TRBV7-9 to TRBJ2-7; D may be TRBD1 (6 bases). The length of the CDR3 is 14 residues. Looked up from germline, CDR1 is SEHNR and CDR2 is FQNEAQ (reference sequence). Trimming cost V 3 bases and J 0 bases, with 9 bases left between them. The CDR3 here is CASSFRQDSYEQYF. The CDR3 bases are TGTGCCAGCAGCTTCCGACAGGACTCCTACGAGCAGTACTTC.

The V gene is TRBV7-2, the J gene TRBJ1-2, with 10 bases lining up with TRBD1. Germline V CDR1 and CDR2: SGHTA, FQGNSA. The CDR3 has 14 residues. V lost 4 bases, J lost 2 bases, and 1 base stayed unmatched. CDR3 sequence reads: CASSSGQGNYGYTF. The CDR3 bases are TGTGCCAGCAGCTCGGGACAGGGGAACTATGGCTACACCTTC.

This rearrangement joins TRBV10-3 to TRBJ1-3; D possibly corresponds to TRBD1 (5 bases). V lost 0 bases and J lost 0, with 15 bases in between. Germline V lookup: CDR1 ENHRY, CDR2 SYGVKD. The CDR3 covers 18 residues. This CDR3 is CAISESKGQGSSGNTIYF. The CDR3 DNA reads TGTGCCATCAGTGAGTCGAAAGGCCAGGGAAGCTCTGGAAACACCATATATTTT.

The chain recombines TRBV20-1 with TRBJ2-3, with 7 positions matching TRBD2. This CDR3 has 11 amino acids. CDR1 DFQATT and CDR2 SNEGSKA come from the germline V gene (reference sequence). This chain's CDR3 is CRGGSTDTQYF. Written as DNA, the CDR3 is TGCAGGGGGGGGTCCACAGATACGCAGTATTTT.

The chain combines TRBV19 with TRBJ1-2; TRBD1 aligns across 9 bases. After removal of 6 bases from V and 7 bases from J, the junction contained 9 bases not matched to a gene. Germline V gene sequence: CDR1 LNHDA, CDR2 SQIVND (reference sequence). This CDR3 region has 14 residues. The CDR3 sequence is CASRKPGQGIGYTF. CDR3 bases: TGTGCCAGTAGAAAACCTGGACAGGGGATTGGCTACACCTTC.

The chain combines TRBV19 with TRBJ1-2; 7 bases match TRBD1. With 4 bases clipped from V and 0 bases from J, the junction kept 5 bases outside the gene matches. This CDR3 has 15 amino acids. The germline CDR1 and CDR2 sequences are LNHDA and SQIVND (reference sequence). The chain's CDR3 is CASSTSGTANYGYTF. The DNA for the CDR3 is TGTGCCAGTAGTACATCCGGGACAGCTAACTATGGCTACACCTTC.

The V gene is TRBV21-1, the J gene TRBJ1-5; the table assigns TRBD1, which was not confirmed against the DNA. TRBV21-1 corresponds to a pseudogene. The CDR3 covers 16 residues. CDR3: CASRHPGQGEGQPQHF. The CDR3 coding sequence is TGTGCCAGCAGGCATCCGGGACAGGGGGAGGGTCAGCCCCAGCATTTT.

This clone has only one observation. This sequence joins TRBV7-9 and TRBJ1-2; 9 bases are shared with TRBD1. V lost 1 base to trimming and J lost 9 bases; unmatched junction nucleotides: 9. Per germline, CDR1 SEHNR and CDR2 FQNEAQ (reference sequence). The CDR3 loop spans 15 amino acids. The CDR3 sequence is CASSLDRTGALSYTF. CDR3 DNA sequence: TGTGCCAGCAGCTTAGACCGGACAGGGGCCCTAAGCTACACCTTC.

Turning to this clone: This same CDR3 is encoded by further DNA sequences in the sample. The gene calls are TRBV28 and TRBJ2-4; D is possibly TRBD2 (6 bases). The CDR3 spans 14 residues. CDR1 is MDHEN and CDR2 is SYDVKM in the germline V gene. The V end was cut by 9 bases, the J end by 0 bases, with 12 bases between. For the CDR3, the DNA is TGTGCCAGTAGCCAGGGACTAGCCAAAAACATTCAGTACTTC. Protein product: CASSQGLAKNIQYF.

This chain uses TRBV5-1 with TRBJ2-5; 8 positions agree with TRBD1. The J call may be in error: the DNA end matches TRBJ2-7 better. Germline lookup yields CDR1 SGHRS and CDR2 YFSETQ. The CDR3 has 14 residues. The CDR3 loop reads CASSLLTGVDEQYF. The DNA for the CDR3 is TGCGCCAGCAGCTTGTTGACAGGGGTTGACGAGCAGTACTTC.

The chain employs TRBV6-6 and TRBJ2-7; TRBD2 matches at 7 bases. V was clipped by 2 bases and J by 6 bases; unmatched bases: 10. This CDR3 has 15 residues. CDR1 and CDR2 from the germline V gene are MNHNY and SVGAGI (reference sequence). CDR3 loop: CASSYPGEAGREQYF. In DNA form, the CDR3 reads TGTGCCAGCAGTTACCCCGGCGAAGCGGGACGCGAGCAGTACTTC.

This clone turned up a few times. The chain is built from TRBV29-1 and TRBJ1-3, with TRBD1 identical over 7 bases. The CDR3 consists of 17 residues. V lost 1 base, J lost 0 bases, and 9 bases stayed unmatched. Germline-derived CDR1 and CDR2 are SQVTM and ANQGSEA. This CDR3 reads CSVEVATGLSSGNTIYF. CDR3 nucleotides: TGCAGCGTTGAAGTAGCGACAGGGCTGAGCTCTGGAAACACCATATATTTT.